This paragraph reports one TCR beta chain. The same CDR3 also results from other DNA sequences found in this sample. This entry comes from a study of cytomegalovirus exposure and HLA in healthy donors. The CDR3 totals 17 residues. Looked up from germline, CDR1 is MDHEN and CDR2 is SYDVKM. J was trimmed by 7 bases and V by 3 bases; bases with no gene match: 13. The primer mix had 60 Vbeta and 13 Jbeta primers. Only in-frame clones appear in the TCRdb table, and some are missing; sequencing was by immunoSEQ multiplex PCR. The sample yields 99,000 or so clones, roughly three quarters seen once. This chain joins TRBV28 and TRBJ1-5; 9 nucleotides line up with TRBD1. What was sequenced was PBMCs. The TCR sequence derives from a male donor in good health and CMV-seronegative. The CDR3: CASSFRQGEGIGQPQHF. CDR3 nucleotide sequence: TGTGCCAGCAGTTTCAGACAGGGGGAAGGGATTGGGCAGCCCCAGCATTTT.